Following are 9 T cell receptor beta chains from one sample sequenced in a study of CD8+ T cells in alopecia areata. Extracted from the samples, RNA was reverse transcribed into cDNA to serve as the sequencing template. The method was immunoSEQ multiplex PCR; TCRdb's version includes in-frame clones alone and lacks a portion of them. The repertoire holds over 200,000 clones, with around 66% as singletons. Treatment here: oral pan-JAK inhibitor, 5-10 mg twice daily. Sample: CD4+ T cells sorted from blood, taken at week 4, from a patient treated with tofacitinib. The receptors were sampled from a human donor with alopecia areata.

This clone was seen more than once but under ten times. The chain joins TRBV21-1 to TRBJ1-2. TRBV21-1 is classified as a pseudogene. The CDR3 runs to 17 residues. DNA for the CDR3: TGTGCCAGCAGCAAAGAATTTAGGGAGGAGAACCTCTATGGCTACACCTTC. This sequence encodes CASSKEFREENLYGYTF.

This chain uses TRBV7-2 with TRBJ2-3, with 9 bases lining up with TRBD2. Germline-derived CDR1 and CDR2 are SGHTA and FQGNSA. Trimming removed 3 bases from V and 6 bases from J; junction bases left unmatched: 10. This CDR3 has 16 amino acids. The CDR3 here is CASSLGLAGDIDTQYF. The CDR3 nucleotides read TGTGCCAGCAGCTTGGGATTAGCGGGGGATATCGATACGCAGTATTTT.

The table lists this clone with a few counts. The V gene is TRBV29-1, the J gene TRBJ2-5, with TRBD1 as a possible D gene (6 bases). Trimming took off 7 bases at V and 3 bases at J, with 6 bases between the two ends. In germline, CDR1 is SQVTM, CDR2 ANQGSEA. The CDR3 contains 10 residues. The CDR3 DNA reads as TGCAGCGGGACAGAAGAGACCCAGTACTTC. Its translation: CSGTEETQYF.

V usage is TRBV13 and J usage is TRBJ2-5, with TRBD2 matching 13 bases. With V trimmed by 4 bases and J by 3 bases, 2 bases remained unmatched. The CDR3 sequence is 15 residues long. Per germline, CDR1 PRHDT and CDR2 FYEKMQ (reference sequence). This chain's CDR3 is CASSSGLAGKETQYF. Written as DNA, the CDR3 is TGTGCCAGCAGCTCGGGACTAGCGGGGAAAGAGACCCAGTACTTC.

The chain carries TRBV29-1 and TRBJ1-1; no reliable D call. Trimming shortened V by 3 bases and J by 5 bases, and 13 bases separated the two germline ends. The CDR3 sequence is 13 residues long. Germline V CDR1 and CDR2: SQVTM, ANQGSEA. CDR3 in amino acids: CSVDRAVSTEAFF. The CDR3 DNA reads TGCAGCGTTGATAGGGCGGTCTCTACTGAAGCTTTCTTT. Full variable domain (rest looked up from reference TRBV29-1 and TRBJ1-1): SAVISQKPSRDICQRGTSLTIQCQVDSQVTMMFWYRQQPGQSLTLIATANQGSEATYESGFVIDKFPISRPNLTFSTLTVSNMSPEDSSIYLCSVDRAVSTEAFFGQGTRLTVV.

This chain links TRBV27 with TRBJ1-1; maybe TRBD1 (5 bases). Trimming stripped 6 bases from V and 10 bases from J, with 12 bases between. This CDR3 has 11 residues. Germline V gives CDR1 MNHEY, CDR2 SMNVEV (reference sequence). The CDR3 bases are TGTGCCAGCAGATCATCAGGGAGAGCTTTCTTT. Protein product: CASRSSGRAFF.

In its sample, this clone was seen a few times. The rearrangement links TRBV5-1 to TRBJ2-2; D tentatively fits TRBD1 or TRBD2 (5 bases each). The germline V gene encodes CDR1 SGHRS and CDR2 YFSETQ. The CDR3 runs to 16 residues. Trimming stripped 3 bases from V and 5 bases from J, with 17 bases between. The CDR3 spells CASSWGTYGTTGELFF. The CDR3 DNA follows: TGCGCCAGCAGCTGGGGGACCTACGGTACGACCGGGGAGCTGTTTTTT.

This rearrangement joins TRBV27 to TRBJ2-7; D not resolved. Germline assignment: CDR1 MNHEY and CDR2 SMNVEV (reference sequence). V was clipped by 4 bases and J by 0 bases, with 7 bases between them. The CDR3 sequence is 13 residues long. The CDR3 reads CASSWQVSYEQYF. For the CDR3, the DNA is TGTGCCAGCAGTTGGCAGGTCTCCTACGAGCAGTACTTC.

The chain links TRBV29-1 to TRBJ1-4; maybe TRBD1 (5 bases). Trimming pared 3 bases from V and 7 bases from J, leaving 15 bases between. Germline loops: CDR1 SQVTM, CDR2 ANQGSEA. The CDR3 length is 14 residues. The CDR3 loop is CSVDNPQGGEKLFF. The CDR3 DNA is TGCAGCGTTGATAACCCCCAGGGAGGTGAAAAACTGTTTTTT.